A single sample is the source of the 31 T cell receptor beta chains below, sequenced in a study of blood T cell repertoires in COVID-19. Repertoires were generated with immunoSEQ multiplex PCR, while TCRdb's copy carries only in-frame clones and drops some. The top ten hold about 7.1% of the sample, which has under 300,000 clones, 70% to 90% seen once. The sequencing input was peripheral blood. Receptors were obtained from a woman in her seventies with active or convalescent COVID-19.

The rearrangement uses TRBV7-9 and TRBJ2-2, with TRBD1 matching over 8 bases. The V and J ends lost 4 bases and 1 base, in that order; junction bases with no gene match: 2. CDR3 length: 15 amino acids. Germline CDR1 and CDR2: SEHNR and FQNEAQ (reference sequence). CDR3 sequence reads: CASSSGQGNTGELFF. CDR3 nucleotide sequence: TGTGCCAGCAGCTCCGGACAGGGGAACACCGGGGAGCTGTTTTTT. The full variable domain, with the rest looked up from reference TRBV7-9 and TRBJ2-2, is DTGVSQNPRHKITKRGQNVTFRCDPISEHNRLYWYRQTLGQGPEFLTYFQNEAQLEKSRLLSDRFSAERPKGSFSTLEIQRTEQGDSAMYLCASSSGQGNTGELFFGEGSRLTVL.

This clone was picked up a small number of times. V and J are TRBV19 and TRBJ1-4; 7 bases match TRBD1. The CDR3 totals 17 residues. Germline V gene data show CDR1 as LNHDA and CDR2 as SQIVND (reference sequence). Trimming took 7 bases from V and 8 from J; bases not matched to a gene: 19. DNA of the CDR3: TGTGCCAGTACCCCTACGGCAGGGGGAAAGGGAGTCGAAAAACTGTTTTTT. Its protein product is CASTPTAGGKGVEKLFF. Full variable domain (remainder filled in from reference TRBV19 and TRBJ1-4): DGGITQSPKYLFRKEGQNVTLSCEQNLNHDAMYWYRQDPGQGLRLIYYSQIVNDFQKGDIAEGYSVSREKKESFPLTVTSAQKNPTAFYLCASTPTAGGKGVEKLFFGSGTQLSVL.

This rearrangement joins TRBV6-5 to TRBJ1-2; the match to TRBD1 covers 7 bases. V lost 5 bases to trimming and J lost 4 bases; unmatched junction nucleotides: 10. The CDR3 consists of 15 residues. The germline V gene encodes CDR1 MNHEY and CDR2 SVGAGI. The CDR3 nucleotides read TGTGCCAGCAGTACCGAGGGGGCCTGGGCCTATGGCTACACCTTC. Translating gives CASSTEGAWAYGYTF.

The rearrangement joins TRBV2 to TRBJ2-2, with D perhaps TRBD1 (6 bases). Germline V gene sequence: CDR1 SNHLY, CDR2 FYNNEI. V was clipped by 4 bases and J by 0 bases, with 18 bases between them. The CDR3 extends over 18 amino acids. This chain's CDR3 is CASSVRGRGVSNTGELFF. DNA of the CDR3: TGTGCCAGCAGTGTCCGCGGCAGGGGAGTTTCGAACACCGGGGAGCTGTTTTTT.

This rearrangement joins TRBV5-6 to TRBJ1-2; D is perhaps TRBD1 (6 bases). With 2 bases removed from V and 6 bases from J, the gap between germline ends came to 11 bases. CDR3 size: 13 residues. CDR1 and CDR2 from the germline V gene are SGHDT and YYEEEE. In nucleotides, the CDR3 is TGTGCCAGCAGCTTCGAGACAGGACATGGCTACACCTTC. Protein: CASSFETGHGYTF.

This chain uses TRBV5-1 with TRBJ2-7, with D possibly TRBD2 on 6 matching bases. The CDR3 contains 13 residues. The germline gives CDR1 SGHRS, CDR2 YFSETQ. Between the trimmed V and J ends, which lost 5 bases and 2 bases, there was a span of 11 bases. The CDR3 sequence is CASSTGGAYEQYF. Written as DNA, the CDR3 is TGCGCCAGCAGTACAGGAGGGGCCTACGAGCAGTACTTC.

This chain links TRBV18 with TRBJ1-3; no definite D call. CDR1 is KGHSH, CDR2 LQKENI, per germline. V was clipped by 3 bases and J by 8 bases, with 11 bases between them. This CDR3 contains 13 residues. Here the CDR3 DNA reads TGTGCCAGCTCACCGTCCGGGGATCACACCATATATTTT. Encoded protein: CASSPSGDHTIYF.

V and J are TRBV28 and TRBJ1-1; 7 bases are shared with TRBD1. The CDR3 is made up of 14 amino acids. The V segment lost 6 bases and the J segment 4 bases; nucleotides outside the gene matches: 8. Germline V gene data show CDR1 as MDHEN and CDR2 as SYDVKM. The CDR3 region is CASRAYRGGTEAFF. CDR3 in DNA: TGTGCCAGCAGAGCTTACAGGGGAGGCACTGAAGCTTTCTTT.

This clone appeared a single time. CDR3 sequence reads: CASRTQGGANYGYTF. CDR3 DNA sequence: TGTGCCAGCAGGACTCAGGGAGGGGCCAACTATGGCTACACCTTC. The chain recombines TRBV27 with TRBJ1-2, with D perhaps TRBD1 (5 bases). CDR1 and CDR2 (germline): MNHEY, SMNVEV (reference sequence). CDR3 length equals 15 residues. The V and J ends lost 6 bases and 2 bases respectively, with 16 bases between them.

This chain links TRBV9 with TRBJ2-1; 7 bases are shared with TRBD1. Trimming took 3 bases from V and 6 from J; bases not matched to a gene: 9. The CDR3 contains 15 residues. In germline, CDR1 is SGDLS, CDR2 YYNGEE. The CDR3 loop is CASSASGQPGNEQFF. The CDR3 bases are TGTGCCAGCAGCGCCTCGGGACAGCCCGGCAATGAGCAGTTCTTC.

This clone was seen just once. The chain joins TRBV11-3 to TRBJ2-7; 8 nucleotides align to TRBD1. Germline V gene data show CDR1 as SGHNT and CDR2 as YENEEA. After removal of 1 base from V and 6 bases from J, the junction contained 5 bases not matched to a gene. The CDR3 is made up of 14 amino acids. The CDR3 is CASSLGLTGGEQYF. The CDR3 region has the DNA TGTGCCAGCAGCTTAGGCCTTACAGGGGGCGAGCAGTACTTC. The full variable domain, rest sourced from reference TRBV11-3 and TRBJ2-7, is EAGVVQSPRYKIIEKKQPVAFWCNPISGHNTLYWYLQNLGQGPELLIRYENEEAVDDSQLPKDRFSAERLKGVDSTLKIQPAELGDSAVYLCASSLGLTGGEQYFGPGTRLTVT.

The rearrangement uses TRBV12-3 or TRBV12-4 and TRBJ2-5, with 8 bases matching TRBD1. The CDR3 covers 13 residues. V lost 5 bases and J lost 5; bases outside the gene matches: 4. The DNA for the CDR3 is TGTGCCAGCAGTCAGGGGGCCAGGGAGACCCAGTACTTC. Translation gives CASSQGARETQYF.

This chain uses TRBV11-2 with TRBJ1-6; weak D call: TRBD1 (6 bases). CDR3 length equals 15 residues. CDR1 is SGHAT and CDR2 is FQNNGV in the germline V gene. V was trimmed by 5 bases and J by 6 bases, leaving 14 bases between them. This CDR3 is CASSRGQRLNSPLHF. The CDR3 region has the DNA TGTGCCAGCAGCCGAGGACAGCGCCTTAATTCACCCCTCCACTTT.

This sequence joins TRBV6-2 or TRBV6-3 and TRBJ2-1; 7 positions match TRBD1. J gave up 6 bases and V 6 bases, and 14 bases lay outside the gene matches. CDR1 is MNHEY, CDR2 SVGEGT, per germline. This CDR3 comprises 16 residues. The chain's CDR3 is CASSPAQGVGGNEQFF. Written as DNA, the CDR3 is TGTGCCAGCAGCCCCGCCCAGGGGGTGGGCGGCAATGAGCAGTTCTTC.

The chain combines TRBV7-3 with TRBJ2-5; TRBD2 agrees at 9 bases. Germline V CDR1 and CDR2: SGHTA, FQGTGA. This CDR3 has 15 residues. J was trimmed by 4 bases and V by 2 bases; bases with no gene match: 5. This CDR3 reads CASSLAGGPGETQYF. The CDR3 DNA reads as TGTGCCAGCAGCTTAGCGGGGGGGCCCGGAGAGACCCAGTACTTC.

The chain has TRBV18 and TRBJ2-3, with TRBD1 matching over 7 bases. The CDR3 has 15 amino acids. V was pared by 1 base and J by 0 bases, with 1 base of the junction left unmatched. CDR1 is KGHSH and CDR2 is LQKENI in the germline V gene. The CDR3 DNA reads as TGTGCCAGCTCACCACGGGGACAGAGCACAGATACGCAGTATTTT. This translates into CASSPRGQSTDTQYF.

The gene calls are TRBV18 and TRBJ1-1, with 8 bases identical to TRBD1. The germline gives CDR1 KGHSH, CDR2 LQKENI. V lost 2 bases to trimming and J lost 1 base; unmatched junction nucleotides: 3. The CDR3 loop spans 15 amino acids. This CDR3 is CASSPRTGQNTEAFF. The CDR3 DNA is TGTGCCAGCTCACCAAGGACAGGGCAGAACACTGAAGCTTTCTTT.

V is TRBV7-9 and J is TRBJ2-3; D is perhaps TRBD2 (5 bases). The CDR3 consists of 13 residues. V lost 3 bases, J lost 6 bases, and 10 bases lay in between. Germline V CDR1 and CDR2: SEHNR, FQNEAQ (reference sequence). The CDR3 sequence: CASSFPGKDTQYF. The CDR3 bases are TGTGCCAGCAGCTTCCCGGGGAAGGATACGCAGTATTTT.

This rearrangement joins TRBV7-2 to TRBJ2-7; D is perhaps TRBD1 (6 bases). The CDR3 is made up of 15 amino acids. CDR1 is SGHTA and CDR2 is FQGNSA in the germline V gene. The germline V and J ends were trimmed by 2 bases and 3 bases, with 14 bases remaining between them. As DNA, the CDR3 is TGTGCCAGCAGCTTAAACAGGGCTATATACTACGAGCAGTACTTC. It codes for CASSLNRAIYYEQYF.

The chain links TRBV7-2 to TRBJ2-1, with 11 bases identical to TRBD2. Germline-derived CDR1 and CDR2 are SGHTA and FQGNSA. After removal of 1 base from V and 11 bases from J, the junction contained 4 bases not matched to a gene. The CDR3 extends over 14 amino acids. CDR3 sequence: CASSLETSGGKQFF. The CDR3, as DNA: TGTGCCAGCAGCTTAGAAACTAGCGGGGGTAAGCAGTTCTTC.

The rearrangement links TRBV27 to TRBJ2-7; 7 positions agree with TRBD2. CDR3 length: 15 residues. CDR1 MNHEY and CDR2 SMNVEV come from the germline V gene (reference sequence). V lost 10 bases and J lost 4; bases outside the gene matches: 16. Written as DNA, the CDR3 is TGTGCCACCTCCCTGAGCGGGGTTAGCACGTACGAGCAGTACTTC. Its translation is CATSLSGVSTYEQYF.

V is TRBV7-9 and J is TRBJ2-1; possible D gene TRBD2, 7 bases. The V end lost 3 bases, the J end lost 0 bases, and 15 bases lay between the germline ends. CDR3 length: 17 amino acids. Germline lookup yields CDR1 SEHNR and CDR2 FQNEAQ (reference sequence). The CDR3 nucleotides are TGTGCCAGCAGCTTCACCGCGGGGGCTATCTCCTACAATGAGCAGTTCTTC. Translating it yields CASSFTAGAISYNEQFF.

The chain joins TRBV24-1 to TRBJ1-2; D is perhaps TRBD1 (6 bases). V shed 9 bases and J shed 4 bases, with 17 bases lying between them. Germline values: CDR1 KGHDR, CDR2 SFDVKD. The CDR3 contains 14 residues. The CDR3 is CATSKGQTPYGYTF. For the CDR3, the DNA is TGTGCCACCTCAAAGGGACAAACCCCCTATGGCTACACCTTC.

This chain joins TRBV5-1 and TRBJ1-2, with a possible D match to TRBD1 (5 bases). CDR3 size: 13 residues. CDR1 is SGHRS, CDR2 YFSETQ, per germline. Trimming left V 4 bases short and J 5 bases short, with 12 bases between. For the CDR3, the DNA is TGCGCCAGCAGCGCCACAGGTCCTTATGGCTACACCTTC. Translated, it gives CASSATGPYGYTF.

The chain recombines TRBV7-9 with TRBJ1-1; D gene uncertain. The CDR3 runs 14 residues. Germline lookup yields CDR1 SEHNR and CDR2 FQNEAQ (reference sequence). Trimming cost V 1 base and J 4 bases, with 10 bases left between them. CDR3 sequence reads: CASSLGLPGTEAFF. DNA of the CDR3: TGTGCCAGCAGCTTAGGACTGCCCGGCACTGAAGCTTTCTTT. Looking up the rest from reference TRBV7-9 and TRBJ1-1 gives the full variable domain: DTGVSQNPRHKITKRGQNVTFRCDPISEHNRLYWYRQTLGQGPEFLTYFQNEAQLEKSRLLSDRFSAERPKGSFSTLEIQRTEQGDSAMYLCASSLGLPGTEAFFGQGTRLTVV.

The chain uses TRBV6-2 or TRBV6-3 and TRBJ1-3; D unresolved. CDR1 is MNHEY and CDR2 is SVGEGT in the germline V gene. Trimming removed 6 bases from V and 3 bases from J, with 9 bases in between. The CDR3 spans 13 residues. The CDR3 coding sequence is TGTGCCAGCAGCCCAGACTTTGGAAACACCATATATTTT. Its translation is CASSPDFGNTIYF.

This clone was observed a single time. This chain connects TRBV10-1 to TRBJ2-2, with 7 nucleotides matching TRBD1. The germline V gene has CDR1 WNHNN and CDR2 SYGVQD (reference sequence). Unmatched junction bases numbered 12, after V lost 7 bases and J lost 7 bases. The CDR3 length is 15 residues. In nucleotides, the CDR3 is TGCGCCAGCACGAACAGGGGAGACTTTAACGGGGAGCTGTTTTTT. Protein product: CASTNRGDFNGELFF.

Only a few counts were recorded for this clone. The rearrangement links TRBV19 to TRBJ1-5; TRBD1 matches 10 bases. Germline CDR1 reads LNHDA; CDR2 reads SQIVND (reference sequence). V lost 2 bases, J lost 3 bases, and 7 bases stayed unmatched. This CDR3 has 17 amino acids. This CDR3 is CASSIRDRGAPNQPQHF. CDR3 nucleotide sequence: TGTGCCAGTAGTATAAGGGACAGGGGAGCCCCCAATCAGCCCCAGCATTTT.

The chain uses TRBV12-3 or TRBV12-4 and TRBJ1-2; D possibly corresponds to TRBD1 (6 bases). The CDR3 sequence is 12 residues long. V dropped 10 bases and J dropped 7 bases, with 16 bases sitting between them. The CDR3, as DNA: TGTGCCATTTTGTCAGGGGAAGGTGGCTACACCTTC. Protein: CAILSGEGGYTF.

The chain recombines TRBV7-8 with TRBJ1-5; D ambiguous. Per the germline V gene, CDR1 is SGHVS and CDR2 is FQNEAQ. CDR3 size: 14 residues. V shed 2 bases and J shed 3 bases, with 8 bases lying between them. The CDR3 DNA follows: TGTGCCAGCAGCTTACAGGTTTCCAATCAGCCCCAGCATTTT. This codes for CASSLQVSNQPQHF.

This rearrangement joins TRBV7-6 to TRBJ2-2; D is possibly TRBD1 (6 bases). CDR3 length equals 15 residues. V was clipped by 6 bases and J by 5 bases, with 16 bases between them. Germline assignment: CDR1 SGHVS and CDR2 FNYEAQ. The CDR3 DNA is TGTGCCAGCAGTTCCGGTCCAGGGGAAACCGGGGAGCTGTTTTTT. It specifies CASSSGPGETGELFF.